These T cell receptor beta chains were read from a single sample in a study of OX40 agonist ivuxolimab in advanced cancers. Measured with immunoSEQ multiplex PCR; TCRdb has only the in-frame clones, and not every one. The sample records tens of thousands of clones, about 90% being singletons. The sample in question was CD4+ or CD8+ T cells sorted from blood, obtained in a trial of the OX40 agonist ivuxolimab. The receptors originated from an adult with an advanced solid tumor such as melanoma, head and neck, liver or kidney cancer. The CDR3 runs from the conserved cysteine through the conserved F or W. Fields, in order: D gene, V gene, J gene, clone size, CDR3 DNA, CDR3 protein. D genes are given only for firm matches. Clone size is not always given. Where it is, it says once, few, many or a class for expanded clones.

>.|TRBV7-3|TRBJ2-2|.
TGTGCCAGCAGCCACCTAACAGGGAGGGAGACCGGGGAGCTGTTTTTT
CASSHLTGRETGELFF
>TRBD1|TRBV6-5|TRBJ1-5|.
TGTGCCAGCAGTTACCGGGACAGGGCTGATCAGCCCCAGCATTTT
CASSYRDRADQPQHF
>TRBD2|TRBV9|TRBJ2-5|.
TGTGCCAGCAGCCCGGGATCACTAGCGGGGACAGAGACCCAGTACTTC
CASSPGSLAGTETQYF
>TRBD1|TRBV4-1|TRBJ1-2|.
TGCGCCAGCAGCTTGGACAGGGCCGGGGTTGGCTACACCTTC
CASSLDRAGVGYTF
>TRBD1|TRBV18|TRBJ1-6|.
TGTGCCAGCTCACCGGGAGAGGGGGCAATAGGTTCACCCCTCCACTTT
CASSPGEGAIGSPLHF
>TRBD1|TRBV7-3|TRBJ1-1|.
TGTGCCAGCAGCCCGAGGACAGGGGTGGAAATGAACACTGAAGCTTTCTTT
CASSPRTGVEMNTEAFF
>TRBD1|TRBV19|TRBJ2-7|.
TGTGCCAGTAGGACCGGGACAGGGGGCCACGAGCAGTACTTC
CASRTGTGGHEQYF
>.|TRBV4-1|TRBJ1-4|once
TGCGCCAGCAGCCACAACTCTCGGGGGGGTACTAATGAAAAACTGTTTTTT
CASSHNSRGGTNEKLFF
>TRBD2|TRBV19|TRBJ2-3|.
TGTGCCAGTAGTGGGACTAGCGGGGGATCGAGGACGCAGTATTTT
CASSGTSGGSRTQYF
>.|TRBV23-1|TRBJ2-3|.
TGCGCCAGCAGCGAATTTCGGGCGGAAGTGTGCACAGATACGCAGTATTTT
CASSEFRAEVCTDTQYF
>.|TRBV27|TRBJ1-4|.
TGTGCCAGCAGTGACAACGGGGGACCTAATGAAAAACTGTTTTTT
CASSDNGGPNEKLFF
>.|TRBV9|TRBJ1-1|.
TGTGCCAGCAGCCTCGACGGCCGGAGCACTGAAGCTTTCTTT
CASSLDGRSTEAFF
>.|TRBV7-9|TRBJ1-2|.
TGTGCCAGCAGCTTGACAGGAGATTATGGCTACACCTTC
CASSLTGDYGYTF
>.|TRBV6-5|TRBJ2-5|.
TGTGCCAGCAGTGGGCAGGGAGAGACCCAGTACTTC
CASSGQGETQYF
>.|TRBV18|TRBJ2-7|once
TGTGCCAGCTCACCAGTCGCCTACGAGCAGTACTTC
CASSPVAYEQYF
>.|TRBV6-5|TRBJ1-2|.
TGTGCCAGCAGGCCCGGGATTAACTATGGCTACACCTTC
CASRPGINYGYTF
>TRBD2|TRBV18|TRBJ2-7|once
TGTGCCAGCTCACCCCGGACTAGCTACGAGCAGTACTTC
CASSPRTSYEQYF
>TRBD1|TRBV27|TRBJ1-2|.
TGTGCCAGCAGACGGGGACAGGGGGCGGGCTACACCTTC
CASRRGQGAGYTF
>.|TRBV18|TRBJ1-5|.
TGTGCCAGCTCACCAGGGCGTAATCAGCCCCAGCATTTT
CASSPGRNQPQHF
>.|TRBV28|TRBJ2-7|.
TGTGCCAGCAGTTTAACGGCCCTCGAGCAGTACTTC
CASSLTALEQYF
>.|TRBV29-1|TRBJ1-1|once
TGCAGCGCCCGAGGAGAAACTGAAGCTTTCTTT
CSARGETEAFF
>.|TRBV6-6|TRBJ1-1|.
TGTGCCAGCTCACAATCCGGGAGCTACACTGAAGCTTTCTTT
CASSQSGSYTEAFF
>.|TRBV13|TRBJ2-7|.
TGTGCCAGCAGCCTGCACAGGGCCGGGGCCTACGAGCAGTACTTC
CASSLHRAGAYEQYF
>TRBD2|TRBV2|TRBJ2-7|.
TGTGCCAGCCCCAACCCGGGGGGGAAGGGGGGCGAGCAGTACTTC
CASPNPGGKGGEQYF
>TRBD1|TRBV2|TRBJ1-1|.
TGTGCCAGCAGCCAGGGGGAGAACACTGAAGCTTTCTTT
CASSQGENTEAFF
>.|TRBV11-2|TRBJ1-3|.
TGTGCCAGCAGCTTAGGGCAGAGCTCTGGAAACACCATATATTTT
CASSLGQSSGNTIYF
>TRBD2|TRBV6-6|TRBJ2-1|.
TGTGCCAGCGGCGAGGCGACTAGCGAGCAGTTCTTC
CASGEATSEQFF
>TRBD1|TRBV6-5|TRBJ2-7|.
TGTGCCAGCAGCCCGGACAGGGCTCGCTTCTACTTC
CASSPDRARFYF
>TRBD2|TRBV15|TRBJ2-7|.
TGTGCCACCAGCAGAGATTGGGGGGCGGGAGGGGACGAGCAGTACTTC
CATSRDWGAGGDEQYF
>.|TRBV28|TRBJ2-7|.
TGTGCCAGCAGTGCAAATAAGCGCGAGCAGTACTTC
CASSANKREQYF
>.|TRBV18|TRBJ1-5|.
TGTGCCAGCTCACCAACGGAGGGCAATCAGCCCCAGCATTTT
CASSPTEGNQPQHF
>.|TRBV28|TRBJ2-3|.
TGTGCCAGCCCGGGATCCTCGGCAGATACGCAGTATTTT
CASPGSSADTQYF
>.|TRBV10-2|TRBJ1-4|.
TGCGCCAGCAGTGACGGGGGAAGCGGGGGTAATGAAAAACTGTTTTTT
CASSDGGSGGNEKLFF
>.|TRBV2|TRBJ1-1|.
TGTGCCAGCAGTGAAGCTGGACGGGACTTGCTAGCTTTCTTT
CASSEAGRDLLAFF
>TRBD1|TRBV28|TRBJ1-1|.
TGTGCCAGCAGCCCCGGGACAGTAAACACTGAAGCTTTCTTT
CASSPGTVNTEAFF
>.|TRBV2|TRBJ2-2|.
TGTGCCAGCAGTGAAAGGGGGACGGCGACGACCGGGGAGCTGTTTTTT
CASSERGTATTGELFF
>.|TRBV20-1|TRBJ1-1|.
TGCAGTGCTAGGGGGGACACTGAAGCTTTCTTT
CSARGDTEAFF
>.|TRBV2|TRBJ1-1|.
TGTGCCAGCAGTGAAGACCGATGGACTGAAGCTTTCTTT
CASSEDRWTEAFF
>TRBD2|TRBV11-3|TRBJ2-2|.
TGTGCCAGCAGCTCCGGGGGGTCTGCCGGGGAGCTGTTTTTT
CASSSGGSAGELFF
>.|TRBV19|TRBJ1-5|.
TGTGCCAGTACCCTTGGTAGGGGCAATCAGCCCCAGCATTTT
CASTLGRGNQPQHF
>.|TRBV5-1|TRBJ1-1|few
TGCGCCAGCAGCCTAGACAGCATCGGCGGCACTGAAGCTTTCTTT
CASSLDSIGGTEAFF
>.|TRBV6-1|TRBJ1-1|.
TGTGCCAGCAGTGAATGGAGGGGTGGCACTGAAGCTTTCTTT
CASSEWRGGTEAFF
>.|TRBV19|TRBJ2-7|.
TGTGCCAGTAGGGCTGGGTGGAGCTCCTACGAGCAGTACTTC
CASRAGWSSYEQYF
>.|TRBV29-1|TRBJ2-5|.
TGCAGCGTTGTTAGGCAGGGTCAGGCGGAGACCCAGTACTTC
CSVVRQGQAETQYF
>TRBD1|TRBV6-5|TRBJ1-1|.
TGTGCCAGCAGTTTTCAGGGACAGCGAAGCGACACTGAAGCTTTCTTT
CASSFQGQRSDTEAFF
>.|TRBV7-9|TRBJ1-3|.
TGTGCCAGCAGCTTAGACGACAATTCGGTATATTTT
CASSLDDNSVYF
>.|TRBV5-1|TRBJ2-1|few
TGCGCCAGCAGCCTACGGACAGTCAATGAGCAGTTCTTC
CASSLRTVNEQFF
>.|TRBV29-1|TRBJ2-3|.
TGCAGCGTCTGGGAGTCTGAAGATACGCAGTATTTT
CSVWESEDTQYF